One and the same sample provided the 10 T cell receptor beta chains below, sequenced in a study of siplizumab effects on memory and regulatory T cells. TCRdb's table, derived via immunoSEQ multiplex PCR, lists solely in-frame clones and lacks some. The table includes around 100,000 clones, approximately 94% detected once. Material for sequencing was non-Treg CD4+ T cells sorted from blood. The source of these receptors is a human donor in good health.

This chain joins TRBV30 and TRBJ1-3; D gene uncertain. The germline V gene encodes CDR1 GTSNPN and CDR2 SVGIG (reference sequence). Trimming stripped 1 base from V and 2 bases from J, with 6 bases between. This CDR3 has 13 amino acids. The CDR3 nucleotides are TGTGCCTGGAGTGCCTCGACTGGAAACACCATATATTTT. Its protein product is CAWSASTGNTIYF.

The chain has TRBV5-4 and TRBJ1-4, with D maybe TRBD1 (6 bases). Trimming shortened V by 4 bases and J by 5 bases, and 12 bases separated the two germline ends. Per the germline V gene, CDR1 is SGHNT and CDR2 is YYREEE (reference sequence). The CDR3 is made up of 14 amino acids. The CDR3 DNA is TGTGCCAGCAGCGTGGACAGCCTAAATGAAAAACTGTTTTTT. Protein: CASSVDSLNEKLFF.

The J gene is TRBJ1-6, the V gene TRBV6-1; no clear D gene. V was trimmed by 7 bases and J by 8 bases, leaving 6 bases between them. Germline-derived CDR1 and CDR2 are MNHNS and SASEGT. The CDR3 length is 11 residues. The CDR3 sequence is CASIRDSPLHF. The CDR3 coding sequence is TGTGCCAGCATTCGGGATTCACCCCTCCACTTT.

The rearrangement uses TRBV18 and TRBJ1-2, with 9 bases identical to TRBD1. V trimming: 2 bases; J trimming: 5 bases; junction bases outside the gene matches: 12. Per germline, CDR1 KGHSH and CDR2 LQKENI. This CDR3 region has 17 residues. DNA of the CDR3: TGTGCCAGCTCACCAGACAGGGGGATACCTACCTCTTATGGCTACACCTTC. Amino acids: CASSPDRGIPTSYGYTF.

The chain couples TRBV13 to TRBJ2-3; 7 bases map to TRBD2. The V segment lost 3 bases and the J segment 2 bases; nucleotides outside the gene matches: 14. CDR1 is PRHDT and CDR2 is FYEKMQ in the germline V gene (reference sequence). This CDR3 is built from 18 residues. The CDR3 region has the DNA TGTGCCAGCAGCTTCACTTATGTGGCCAGCGGGAACACAGATACGCAGTATTTT. This encodes CASSFTYVASGNTDTQYF.

V usage is TRBV19 and J usage is TRBJ2-1; unclear D gene. Germline CDR1 LNHDA, CDR2 SQIVND (reference sequence). V was trimmed by 3 bases and J by 9 bases, leaving 12 bases between them. This CDR3 contains 13 residues. The CDR3 here is CASSIQVAGEQFF. The CDR3 bases are TGTGCCAGTAGTATCCAGGTCGCTGGTGAGCAGTTCTTC.

This sequence joins TRBV7-2 and TRBJ1-2; possibly TRBD1 for D (5 bases). The CDR3 has 19 residues. The germline V gene encodes CDR1 SGHTA and CDR2 FQGNSA. Trimming took 3 bases from V and 0 from J, leaving 23 bases between them. CDR3 DNA sequence: TGTGCCAGCAGCTTTTTATTCCCACTAGTCCGGGGGTCTAACTATGGCTACACCTTC. It encodes CASSFLFPLVRGSNYGYTF.

This rearrangement joins TRBV13 to TRBJ2-4; maybe TRBD2 (6 bases). The CDR3 loop spans 13 amino acids. V was pared by 5 bases and J by 15 bases, with 20 bases between. The V gene's germline CDR1 is PRHDT and CDR2 FYEKMQ (reference sequence). The CDR3 region has the DNA TGTGCCAGCAGCCTCCGTGACGGGAGCGTTCCGTACTTC. Residues: CASSLRDGSVPYF.

This chain uses TRBV19 with TRBJ1-2, with D possibly being TRBD1 (6 bases). There are 15 residues in the CDR3. CDR1 and CDR2 from the germline V gene are LNHDA and SQIVND (reference sequence). Trimming removed 3 bases from V and 4 bases from J, with 15 bases in between. In DNA, the CDR3 is TGTGCCAGTAGTATCGACAGGACGTTATTCTATGGCTACACCTTC. Amino acids: CASSIDRTLFYGYTF.

CDR3 in amino acids: CASSTRGVSQPQHF. The CDR3 coding sequence is TGTGCCAGTAGTACACGGGGGGTAAGTCAGCCCCAGCATTTT. The chain combines TRBV19 with TRBJ1-5, with D tentatively TRBD1 (5 bases). Germline CDR1 and CDR2: LNHDA and SQIVND (reference sequence). The CDR3 has 14 residues. V was shortened by 4 bases and J by 6 bases, with 13 bases between the two germline ends.